A single sample is the source of the 27 T cell receptor beta chains below, sequenced in a study of naive and memory T cell subsets. An equimolar mix of two oligonucleotides served as the beta constant-region primer for TRBC1 and TRBC2. Each CDR3 protein gets one entry after TCRdb re-called the UMI-ligation and nested PCR reads with MiXCR. The sample shows approximately 140,000 distinct CDR3 sequences, over 15% of them seen only once. The sequencing sample was made of naive CD4+ T cells from blood. The receptor set was obtained from a human donor in good health.

V is TRBV7-8 and J is TRBJ1-4; 7 bases fit TRBD1. V was pared by 5 bases and J by 8 bases, with 20 bases of the junction left unmatched. The germline V gene has CDR1 SGHVS and CDR2 FQNEAQ. This CDR3 region has 18 residues. The CDR3 region has the DNA TGTGCCAGCAGCCCAACGACAGGGTCCGTAGCCGTTGGGGAAAAACTGTTTTTT. Translated, it gives CASSPTTGSVAVGEKLFF.

This chain connects TRBV30 to TRBJ2-7, with unresolved D. This CDR3 is built from 13 residues. Germline assignment: CDR1 GTSNPN and CDR2 SVGIG (reference sequence). The V end was cut by 3 bases, the J end by 0 bases, with 9 bases between. The CDR3 region has the DNA TGTGCCTGGAGGCTCTTTAGCTCCTACGAGCAGTACTTC. This sequence encodes CAWRLFSSYEQYF.

The chain uses TRBV29-1 and TRBJ1-2, with a weak D call TRBD1 (5 bases). Germline V lookup: CDR1 SQVTM, CDR2 ANQGSEA. The ends were cut back, 5 bases at V and 2 bases at J, with 15 bases in the middle. This CDR3 is 14 amino acids long. CDR3 protein: CSVHQGTANYGYTF. CDR3 coding DNA: TGCAGCGTTCACCAAGGGACGGCAAACTATGGCTACACCTTC.

This clonotype was detected only a few times. The rearrangement links TRBV20-1 to TRBJ2-7; 12 bases match TRBD1. Germline trimming cut 0 bases from V and 0 bases from J; bases unmatched to any gene: 0. This CDR3 region has 15 residues. Germline V gene data show CDR1 as DFQATT and CDR2 as SNEGSKA (reference sequence). The chain's CDR3 is CSAREGQGASYEQYF. DNA for the CDR3: TGCAGTGCTAGAGAGGGACAGGGGGCCTCCTACGAGCAGTACTTC.

This clonotype was seen only a few times. The chain uses TRBV4-1 and TRBJ2-3, with D possibly TRBD2 on 6 matching bases. CDR1 is MGHRA and CDR2 is YSYEKL in the germline V gene. The V end lost 0 bases, the J end lost 0 bases, and 10 bases lay between the germline ends. There are 16 residues in the CDR3. As DNA, the CDR3 is TGCGCCAGCAGCCAAGATTCCGGGACTAGCACAGATACGCAGTATTTT. Protein sequence: CASSQDSGTSTDTQYF.

This clonotype was seen a handful of times. The chain employs TRBV7-9 and TRBJ2-1; 13 bases are shared with TRBD2. Germline CDR1 is SEHNR and CDR2 is FQNEAQ (reference sequence). The CDR3 has 15 amino acids. V trimming: 5 bases; J trimming: 7 bases; junction bases outside the gene matches: 5. The CDR3 sequence: CASSRPGLAGNEQFF. The CDR3 nucleotides are TGTGCCAGCAGCCGCCCGGGACTAGCGGGAAATGAGCAGTTCTTC.

The chain carries TRBV28 and TRBJ2-7; 10 nucleotides match TRBD1. J gave up 2 bases and V 7 bases, and 5 bases lay outside the gene matches. The CDR3 is 14 residues long. CDR1 and CDR2 from the germline V gene are MDHEN and SYDVKM. CDR3 loop: CASTGGQGTYEQYF. The CDR3 DNA is TGTGCCAGCACGGGGGGACAGGGGACCTACGAGCAGTACTTC.

This chain uses TRBV5-1 with TRBJ2-5; D call uncertain. Between the trimmed V and J ends, which lost 0 bases and 4 bases, there was a span of 10 bases. CDR3 length: 14 residues. CDR1 SGHRS and CDR2 YFSETQ come from the germline V gene. This chain's CDR3 is CASSLGAQRETQYF. The CDR3, as DNA: TGCGCCAGCAGCTTGGGGGCCCAGAGAGAGACCCAGTACTTC.

The V and J genes are TRBV23-1 and TRBJ2-5; D ambiguous. TRBV23-1 is classed as an ORF, of uncertain function. The CDR3 sequence is 12 residues long. Trimming removed 8 bases from V and 4 bases from J, with 11 bases in between. The CDR3 protein is CASSRGPETQYF. The CDR3 bases are TGCGCCAGCTCTCGAGGTCCAGAGACCCAGTACTTC.

This clonotype was detected only a few times. This rearrangement joins TRBV18 to TRBJ2-7, with 8 positions matching TRBD1. V shed 3 bases, J shed 13 bases, and the junction held 5 bases outside the gene matches. This CDR3 spans 11 amino acids. CDR1 and CDR2 (germline): KGHSH, LQKENI. CDR3 DNA: TGTGCCAGCTCACCGGGGACAGGAGCTTACTTC. It is translated as CASSPGTGAYF.

The rearrangement uses TRBV20-1 and TRBJ2-7; 10 bases match TRBD1. In germline, CDR1 is DFQATT, CDR2 SNEGSKA (reference sequence). The CDR3 spans 13 residues. J gave up 6 bases and V 4 bases, and 6 bases lay outside the gene matches. CDR3 nucleotide sequence: TGCAGTGCTATCCGGGACAGGGGAGGCGAGCAGTACTTC. Its protein product is CSAIRDRGGEQYF.

This clonotype was picked up a small number of times. The chain uses TRBV6-6 and TRBJ1-1; D uncertain. The CDR3 is 13 residues long. V gave up 5 bases and J gave up 7 bases, with 14 bases separating them. Germline CDR1 MNHNY, CDR2 SVGAGI (reference sequence). The CDR3 DNA reads as TGTGCCAGCAGTCGGACGGTCCCGCTTGAAGCTTTCTTT. Translating it yields CASSRTVPLEAFF.

This rearrangement joins TRBV6-5 to TRBJ2-1, with 10 bases aligning to TRBD2. CDR1 and CDR2 from the germline V gene are MNHEY and SVGAGI. The ends lost 6 bases at V and 0 bases at J; junction bases unmatched: 8. This CDR3 contains 17 residues. CDR3 residues: CASRRLAGVVSYNEQFF. The CDR3 DNA is TGTGCCAGCAGGAGGCTAGCGGGAGTTGTCTCCTACAATGAGCAGTTCTTC.

In its sample, this clonotype was seen a few times. This sequence joins TRBV14 and TRBJ2-2; unclear D gene. Deletions cut 1 base from V and 0 bases from J, with 0 bases between. CDR1 and CDR2 from the germline V gene are SGHDN and FVKESK. The CDR3 spans 13 residues. CDR3 region: CASSQANTGELFF. CDR3 bases: TGTGCCAGCAGCCAAGCGAACACCGGGGAGCTGTTTTTT.

This clonotype occurred a few times. V is TRBV3-1 and J is TRBJ2-7; 7 bases agree with TRBD2. The germline CDR1 and CDR2 sequences are LGHDT and YNNKEL (reference sequence). The CDR3 is 17 residues long. With 3 bases clipped from V and 2 bases from J, the junction kept 13 bases outside the gene matches. The CDR3 DNA reads as TGTGCCAGCAGCCAGGCCTCGCGGCTAGCGGTTACCTACGAGCAGTACTTC. Residues: CASSQASRLAVTYEQYF.

In this sample, this clonotype turned up many times. The chain joins TRBV5-1 to TRBJ2-1; D not resolved. V lost 2 bases, J lost 7 bases, and 16 bases lay in between. CDR3 length: 15 amino acids. The V gene's germline CDR1 is SGHRS and CDR2 YFSETQ. The CDR3 DNA follows: TGCGCCAGCAGCTTCGAGCTCCCGGGCAAAAATGAGCAGTTCTTC. As protein: CASSFELPGKNEQFF.

This clonotype came up a few times. The chain recombines TRBV29-1 with TRBJ2-5; perhaps TRBD1 as D (5 bases). V dropped 6 bases and J dropped 2 bases, with 13 bases sitting between them. Germline V gene lookup returns CDR1 SQVTM and CDR2 ANQGSEA. This CDR3 is 13 amino acids long. The CDR3 reads CSVIRTLQETQYF. For the CDR3, the DNA is TGCAGCGTAATACGGACACTTCAAGAGACCCAGTACTTC. The full variable domain, with the rest looked up from reference TRBV29-1 and TRBJ2-5, is SAVISQKPSRDICQRGTSLTIQCQVDSQVTMMFWYRQQPGQSLTLIATANQGSEATYESGFVIDKFPISRPNLTFSTLTVSNMSPEDSSIYLCSVIRTLQETQYFGPGTRLLVL.

Only a few counts were recorded for this clonotype. The chain employs TRBV6-6 and TRBJ1-1; 7 bases agree with TRBD1. Trimming cost V 5 bases and J 9 bases; bases outside gene matches: 6. Per germline, CDR1 MNHNY and CDR2 SVGAGI (reference sequence). The CDR3 is 12 residues long. CDR3 sequence: CASSPEGAKAFF. In DNA, the CDR3 is TGTGCCAGCAGTCCGGAGGGGGCGAAAGCTTTCTTT.

The genes are TRBV2 and TRBJ2-1; 12 bases line up with TRBD2. The CDR3 is 13 amino acids. Germline values: CDR1 SNHLY, CDR2 FYNNEI. The ends lost 6 bases at V and 8 bases at J; junction bases unmatched: 2. CDR3 sequence (DNA): TGTGCCAGCAGAGCTAGCGGGAGGGATGAGCAGTTCTTC. Translation gives CASRASGRDEQFF.

The table lists this clonotype with a few counts. The chain links TRBV19 to TRBJ2-1, with TRBD2 as a possible D gene (6 bases). Trimming pared 5 bases from V and 5 bases from J, leaving 16 bases between. This CDR3 has 15 amino acids. Germline-derived CDR1 and CDR2 are LNHDA and SQIVND (reference sequence). In DNA, the CDR3 is TGTGCCAGTAGTCAAGGCAGTGGCGGGAACAATGAGCAGTTCTTC. Its protein product is CASSQGSGGNNEQFF.

V usage is TRBV21-1 and J usage is TRBJ1-5; the table's TRBD1 call for D was not verified on the DNA. TRBV21-1 is marked as a pseudogene. This CDR3 region has 17 residues. Here the CDR3 reads CASSLLTRQGAFQPQHF. Written as DNA, the CDR3 is TGTGCCAGCAGCCTGCTGACTAGACAGGGGGCTTTTCAGCCCCAGCATTTT.

This clonotype has a handful of counts. This chain joins TRBV11-2 and TRBJ2-7; TRBD1 might be the D (5 bases). Germline V gives CDR1 SGHAT, CDR2 FQNNGV. Trimming pared 4 bases from V and 6 bases from J, leaving 16 bases between. CDR3 length equals 14 residues. CDR3 region: CASSSQRPGREQYF. Written as DNA, the CDR3 is TGTGCCAGCAGCTCCCAAAGACCAGGGCGCGAGCAGTACTTC. Variable domain in full (rest from reference TRBV11-2 and TRBJ2-7): EAGVAQSPRYKIIEKRQSVAFWCNPISGHATLYWYQQILGQGPKLLIQFQNNGVVDDSQLPKDRFSAERLKGVDSTLKIQPAKLEDSAVYLCASSSQRPGREQYFGPGTRLTVT.

There are a few counts of this clonotype. The V call is TRBV12-3 or TRBV12-4, the J call TRBJ2-2, with D unclear. Trimming pared 6 bases from V and 4 bases from J, leaving 12 bases between. The CDR3 loop spans 14 amino acids. Here the CDR3 reads CASSPLSSTGELFF. The CDR3 DNA reads TGTGCCAGCAGCCCCCTCTCTTCCACCGGGGAGCTGTTTTTT.

This sequence joins TRBV27 and TRBJ2-3; TRBD1 is a possible D gene (5 bases). Looked up from germline, CDR1 is MNHEY and CDR2 is SMNVEV (reference sequence). The CDR3 is 15 amino acids. V dropped 6 bases and J dropped 1 base, with 14 bases sitting between them. Here the CDR3 DNA reads TGTGCCAGCAGGGAAAGGGGAATCGGCACAGATACGCAGTATTTT. Translated: CASRERGIGTDTQYF.

This clonotype was detected only a few times. The chain combines TRBV4-1 with TRBJ2-6; possible D gene TRBD1, 5 bases. Germline V gene sequence: CDR1 MGHRA, CDR2 YSYEKL. V was pared by 3 bases and J by 0 bases, with 12 bases between. The CDR3 runs to 17 residues. The CDR3 DNA reads as TGCGCCAGCAGCCAGCTACAGGTGAGCTCTGGGGCCAACGTCCTGACTTTC. Protein: CASSQLQVSSGANVLTF.

This clonotype was seen a handful of times. The chain carries TRBV10-3 and TRBJ2-5, with D possibly TRBD2 on 6 matching bases. The CDR3 length is 14 residues. The germline V and J ends were trimmed by 6 bases and 1 base, with 12 bases remaining between them. The V gene's germline CDR1 is ENHRY and CDR2 SYGVKD. CDR3 region: CAIRDRDFQETQYF. The CDR3 DNA sequence: TGTGCCATCAGGGACCGGGACTTCCAAGAGACCCAGTACTTC.

This clonotype was counted only a few times. V is TRBV29-1 and J is TRBJ2-6, with TRBD1 matching over 10 bases. The CDR3 has 16 amino acids. Germline trimming cut 7 bases from V and 0 bases from J; bases unmatched to any gene: 6. Germline V gene sequence: CDR1 SQVTM, CDR2 ANQGSEA. CDR3 DNA: TGCAGCGCCAGGACAGGGGGTAGCTCTGGGGCCAACGTCCTGACTTTC. Its protein product is CSARTGGSSGANVLTF.